This T cell receptor beta chain was sequenced during a study of shared clonotypes between healthy human individuals. Trimming removed 5 bases from V and 3 bases from J; junction bases left unmatched: 7. This CDR3 has 15 residues. Looked up from germline, CDR1 is MDHEN and CDR2 is SYDVKM. From CD4+ cells came CD45RA+ naive and CD45RA-negative memory subsets. Methods used by the authors: Filtering differed because ImmunoSEQ produced junction-only sequences that carried no quality scores. Some clones are missing from TCRdb's copy, which holds only in-frame ones; the method was immunoSEQ multiplex PCR. The V and J calls and clone size come from that table; D and trimming were worked out from the DNA. The sample records 1.4 million to 1.5 million clones, roughly 97% being singletons.

The rearrangement joins TRBV28 to TRBJ1-1; 9 nucleotides align to TRBD1. Sequencing input: naive CD4+ T cells sorted from blood. Subset noted: CD45RA+ positively selected. This clonotype was sampled from a man aged 30 to 45 in good health. The CDR3, as DNA: TGTGCCAGCAGTCTAACAGGGGGCTCGGACACTGAAGCTTTCTTT. Translation: CASSLTGGSDTEAFF.